This entry concerns a single T cell receptor beta chain. The antigen remains unidentified. The data were taken from a study of post-analysis software for immune sequencing data. The V gene end was trimmed by 5 bases and the J gene end by 7 bases; junction bases not matched to a gene: 4. The germline gives CDR1 PRHDT, CDR2 FYEKMQ (reference sequence). This CDR3 comprises 14 residues. TCR beta cDNA libraries included unique molecular identifiers. Between roughly 0.9 and 11 million T cells gave rise to roughly 0.5 million cDNA molecules. TCRdb re-called the PCR reads with MiXCR, one entry per CDR3 protein. The sample holds approximately 350,000 distinct CDR3 sequences, about a third seen once. The study, taken as a whole, reports: The F measure placed samples prepared in the same batch into strongly shared clusters. In patients, TRBV5-6, TRBV5-1 and TRBV20-1 belonged to several TRBV segments found more frequently than in controls.

Sample: blood. This receptor was obtained from a girl aged 10-17 years with multiple sclerosis. This sequence joins TRBV13 and TRBJ1-4; 10 bases are a match to TRBD1. The CDR3 DNA is TGTGCCAGCAGCAGGGACAGGGGAGGTGAAAAACTGTTTTTT. Translated: CASSRDRGGEKLFF.